This TCR beta chain was retrieved from a study of CD8+CD57+ T cells in acquired aplastic anemia. The patients chosen for sequencing had shown expansion of CD8+CD57+ cells (detected by flow cytometry). V gave up 7 bases and J gave up 8 bases; unmatched junction bases: 13. The CDR3 length is 16 residues. Germline CDR1 reads SGDLS; CDR2 reads YYNGEE. Template material for TCR beta VDJ and CDR3 profiling consisted of genomic DNA. TCRdb fed the reads into MiXCR, producing one record per CDR3 protein. The sample records approximately 250,000 distinct CDR3 sequences, around 82% being singletons. The genes are TRBV9 and TRBJ2-3; 13 bases align to TRBD2. The sequence was collected from a human donor with aplastic anemia. Sequenced material: sorted CD4+, CD8+, or CD8+CD57+ T cells (not recorded which) from PBMCs. Here the CDR3 reads CASGGLAGDVDGTQYF. CDR3 nucleotide sequence: TGTGCCAGCGGCGGACTAGCGGGGGACGTGGATGGTACGCAGTATTTT.